This TCR beta chain was found in a study of CD8+ T cells in alopecia areata. The germline CDR1 and CDR2 sequences are MNHEY and SMNVEV (reference sequence). The CDR3 is 14 amino acids. V shed 5 bases and J 7 bases; nucleotides not matched to a gene: 7. Following RNA extraction, reverse transcription yielded cDNA that acted as the sequencing template. Clones were read by immunoSEQ multiplex PCR, and TCRdb kept only the in-frame ones, dropping some. Here the sample spans nearly 200,000 clones, 58% being singletons. Treatment in this sample: oral pan-JAK inhibitor, 5-10 mg twice daily. This specimen was CD4+ T cells sorted from blood, taken at week 24, from a patient treated with tofacitinib. The rearrangement uses TRBV27 and TRBJ2-7, with 11 bases identical to TRBD1. This TCR derives from a human donor with alopecia areata. CDR3 protein: CASSPPGTGGEQYF. The CDR3 coding sequence is TGTGCCAGCAGTCCCCCCGGGACAGGGGGGGAGCAGTACTTC.